This TCR beta chain was identified in a study of response to subunit inactivated influenza vaccine. Findings of the study overall: After each seasonal influenza vaccination, few new T cells are recruited, the authors suggested.

CDR1 SEHNR and CDR2 FQNEAQ come from the germline V gene (reference sequence). The CDR3 covers 13 residues. The ends were cut back, 5 bases at V and 0 bases at J, with 8 bases in the middle. At least ten counts were recorded for this clonotype. No antigen is known for it. TCRdb passed the RT-PCR reads through MiXCR, listing each CDR3 protein once. The sample shows over 400,000 distinct CDR3 sequences, 10% to 15% of them seen only once. The gene calls are TRBV7-9 and TRBJ2-7; D may be TRBD2 (5 bases). The receptor was isolated from a man in his fifties or sixties who received an inactivated influenza vaccine. The sequencing here drew on PBMCs from blood, taken about 40 days after vaccination. CDR3 nucleotide sequence: TGTGCCAGCAGCCCGCGGGCCTCCTACGAGCAGTACTTC. This gives the protein CASSPRASYEQYF.